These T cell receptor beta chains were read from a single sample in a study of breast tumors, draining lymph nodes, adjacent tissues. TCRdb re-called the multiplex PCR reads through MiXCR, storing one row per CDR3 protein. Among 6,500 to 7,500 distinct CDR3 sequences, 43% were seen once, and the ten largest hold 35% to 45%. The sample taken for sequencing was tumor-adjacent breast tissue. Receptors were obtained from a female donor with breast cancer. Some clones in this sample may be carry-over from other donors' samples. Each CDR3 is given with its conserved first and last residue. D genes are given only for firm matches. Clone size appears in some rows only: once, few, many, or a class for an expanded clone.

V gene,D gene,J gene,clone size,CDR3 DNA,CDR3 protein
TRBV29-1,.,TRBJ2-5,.,TGCAGCGCTGCCCAACAAGGGACCCAGTACTTC,CSAAQQGTQYF
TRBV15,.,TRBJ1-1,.,TGTGCCACCAGCAGAGATAAGTCGTACGGCACTGAAGCTTTCTTT,CATSRDKSYGTEAFF
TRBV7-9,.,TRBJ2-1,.,TGTGCCAGCAGCGCTTATGGGCAGTCGGGTGAGCAGTTCTTC,CASSAYGQSGEQFF
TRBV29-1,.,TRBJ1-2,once,TGCAGCGTGGAAGGGGGGGGTCACGATGGCTACACCTTC,CSVEGGGHDGYTF
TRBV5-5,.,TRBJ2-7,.,TGTGCCAGCAGCGCCAAGACAGGATTTTCCTACGAGCAGTACTTC,CASSAKTGFSYEQYF
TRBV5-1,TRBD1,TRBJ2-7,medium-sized,TGCGCCAGCGGGACAGGGTCATCCTACGAGCAGTACTTC,CASGTGSSYEQYF
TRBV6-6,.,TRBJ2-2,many,TGTGCCAGCAGTCCCCTTGCGGGTAACACCGGGGAGCTGTTTTTT,CASSPLAGNTGELFF
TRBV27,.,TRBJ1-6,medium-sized,TGTGCCAGCAGTTTGGGGGCTCAGTGGCTTCTTAATTCACCCCTCCACTTT,CASSLGAQWLLNSPLHF
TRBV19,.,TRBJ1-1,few,TGTGCCAGTAGTTTACGGGGGCAAGCTTTCTTT,CASSLRGQAFF
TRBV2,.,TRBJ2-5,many,TGTGCCAGCAGTGCAGCAGGGCGAAAGACCCAGTACTTC,CASSAAGRKTQYF
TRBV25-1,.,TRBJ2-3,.,TGTGCCAGCATTGGGGGTCTAAGCACAGATACGCAGTATTTT,CASIGGLSTDTQYF
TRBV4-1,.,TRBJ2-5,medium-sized,TGCGCCAGCAGCCAAGATTTCGCGAAGCCAGGGGGGAAAGAGACCCAGTACTTC,CASSQDFAKPGGKETQYF
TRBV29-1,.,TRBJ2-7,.,TGCAGCGTTGAAGGCAGCGTTTCCTACGAGCAGTACTTC,CSVEGSVSYEQYF
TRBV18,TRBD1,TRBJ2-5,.,TGTGTCAGCTCACCTCCGGGACAGGCAGAGACCCAGTGCTTC,CVSSPPGQAETQCF
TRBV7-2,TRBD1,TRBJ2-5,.,TGTGCCAGCAGCGACAGGGATTCAGGGACCCAGTACTTC,CASSDRDSGTQYF
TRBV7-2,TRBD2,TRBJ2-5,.,TGTGCCAGCAGCCGAGGGGAGGGGAGGAAGTACTTC,CASSRGEGRKYF
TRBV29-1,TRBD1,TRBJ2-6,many,TGCAGCGTCGAGGACAGGGCCCCCTCTGGGGCCAACGTCCTGACTTTC,CSVEDRAPSGANVLTF
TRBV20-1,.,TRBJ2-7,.,.,CGASEASGYSCEQYF
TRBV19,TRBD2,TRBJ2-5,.,TGTGCCAGTAGTACCGGCGGGGGGCAAGAGACCCAGTACTTC,CASSTGGGQETQYF
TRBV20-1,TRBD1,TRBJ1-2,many,TGCAGTGCTATCATGAGACAGGGCGGCTATGGCTACACCTTC,CSAIMRQGGYGYTF
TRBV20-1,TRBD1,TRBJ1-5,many,TGCAGTGCAACCCGGGGCGCAGGGGGCCTGTATCAGCCCCAGCATTTT,CSATRGAGGLYQPQHF
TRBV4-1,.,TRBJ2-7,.,TGCGCCAGCAGCCAAGCAGGCTACGAGCAGTACTTC,CASSQAGYEQYF
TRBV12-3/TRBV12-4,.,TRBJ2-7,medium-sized,TGTGCCAGCAGTTTAGCGTCAGCGTACGAGCAGTACTTC,CASSLASAYEQYF
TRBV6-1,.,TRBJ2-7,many,TGTGCCAGCAGTGAAGCAACTGACAGTTCCTACGAGCAGTACTTC,CASSEATDSSYEQYF
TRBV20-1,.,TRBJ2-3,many,TGCAGTGCTAGAGATGAGAAAACAGATACGCAGTATTTT,CSARDEKTDTQYF
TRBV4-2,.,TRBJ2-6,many,TGTGCCAGCAGCCAAGAAGTAATGGATCTCTCTGGGGCCAACGTCCTGACTTTC,CASSQEVMDLSGANVLTF
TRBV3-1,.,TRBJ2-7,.,TGTGCCAGCAGCCACTACCACGAGCAGTACTTC,CASSHYHEQYF
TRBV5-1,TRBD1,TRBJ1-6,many,TGCGCCAGCAGCTTGGAAGCGACAGGGCTAAATTCACCCCTCCACTTT,CASSLEATGLNSPLHF
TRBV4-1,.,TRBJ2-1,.,TGCGCCAGCAGCCAAGAAGTAGGCTTTAAATCCTTC,CASSQEVGFKSF
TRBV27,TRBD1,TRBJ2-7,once,TGTGCCAGCAGTTTACTGGGACAGGGGAGCCCCTACGAGCAGTACTTC,CASSLLGQGSPYEQYF
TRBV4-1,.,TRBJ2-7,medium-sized,TGCGCCAGCAGCCAAGCTTTGCAGGTCTCCTACGAGCAGTACTTC,CASSQALQVSYEQYF
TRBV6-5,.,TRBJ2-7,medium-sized,TGTGCCAGCAGTTACCTTTGGGGAGGTAGCTACGAGCAGTACTTC,CASSYLWGGSYEQYF
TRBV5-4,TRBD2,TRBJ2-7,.,TGTGCCAGCAGCTTGGAAGCGGGGCGCGAGCAGTACTTC,CASSLEAGREQYF
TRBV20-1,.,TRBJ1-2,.,TGCAGTGCGTCCCCTAACTATGGCTACACCTTC,CSASPNYGYTF